This TCR beta chain is from a study of cytomegalovirus exposure and HLA in healthy donors. The PCR employed 60 Vbeta primers together with 13 Jbeta primers. The assay was immunoSEQ multiplex PCR, and TCRdb's table has in-frame clones only and misses some. The sample lists some 130,000 clones, around 76% occurring once. The germline V gene encodes CDR1 SGHTA and CDR2 FQGTGA. The V end was cut by 3 bases, the J end by 3 bases, with 12 bases between. This CDR3 contains 16 residues. Worth noting for this clone: Its antigen is as yet unknown.

Whole-study results and caveats: No immune exposure information besides CMV serostatus was available. Within an earlier analysis, most TCR beta V segments proved productive either about 87% or about 30% of the time.

Though nominally healthy at sampling, donors likely had unrecorded immune exposures. The sequence was collected from a woman aged 45-60 years in good health and CMV-seronegative. Sequenced input: PBMCs. The V gene is TRBV7-3, the J gene TRBJ1-6; D remains ambiguous. The chain's CDR3 is CASSLRGSNYNSPLHF. In DNA form, the CDR3 reads TGTGCCAGCAGCTTGCGGGGTTCGAACTATAATTCACCCCTCCACTTT.